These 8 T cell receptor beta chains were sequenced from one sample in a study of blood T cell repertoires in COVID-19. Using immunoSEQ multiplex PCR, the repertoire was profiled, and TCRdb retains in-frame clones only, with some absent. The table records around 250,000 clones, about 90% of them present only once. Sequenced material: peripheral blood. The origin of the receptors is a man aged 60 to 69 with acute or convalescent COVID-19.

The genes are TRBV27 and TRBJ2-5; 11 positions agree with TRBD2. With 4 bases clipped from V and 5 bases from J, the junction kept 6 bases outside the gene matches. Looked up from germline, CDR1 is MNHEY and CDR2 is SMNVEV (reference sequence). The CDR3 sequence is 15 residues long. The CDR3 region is CASSYATSGIETQYF. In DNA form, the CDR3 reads TGTGCCAGCAGTTACGCGACTAGCGGGATTGAGACCCAGTACTTC.

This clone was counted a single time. The CDR3 is CASSVEQAHEQYF. CDR3 in DNA: TGTGCCAGCAGCGTTGAACAGGCCCACGAGCAGTACTTC. The chain combines TRBV9 with TRBJ2-7; possible D gene TRBD1, 5 bases. Germline-derived CDR1 and CDR2 are SGDLS and YYNGEE. The CDR3 totals 13 residues. V dropped 2 bases and J dropped 5 bases, with 11 bases sitting between them.

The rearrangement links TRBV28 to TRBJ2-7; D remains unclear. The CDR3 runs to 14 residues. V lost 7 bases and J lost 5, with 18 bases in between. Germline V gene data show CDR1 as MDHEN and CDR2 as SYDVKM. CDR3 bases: TGTGCCAGCACCGCAGCGTTCCCCCGGGACGAGCAGTACTTC. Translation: CASTAAFPRDEQYF.

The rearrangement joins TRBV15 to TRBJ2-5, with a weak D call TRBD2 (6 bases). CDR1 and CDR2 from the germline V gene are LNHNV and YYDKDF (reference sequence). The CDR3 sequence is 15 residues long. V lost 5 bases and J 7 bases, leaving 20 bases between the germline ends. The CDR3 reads CATSGYKGGTGTQYF. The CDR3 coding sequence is TGTGCCACCAGCGGGTACAAAGGCGGGACCGGGACCCAGTACTTC.

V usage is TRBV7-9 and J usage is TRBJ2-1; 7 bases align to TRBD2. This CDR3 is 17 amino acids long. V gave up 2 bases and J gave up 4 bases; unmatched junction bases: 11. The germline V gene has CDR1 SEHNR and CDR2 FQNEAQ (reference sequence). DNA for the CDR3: TGTGCCAGCAGCTTATATCTGGGGGGAGGGAGATACAATGAGCAGTTCTTC. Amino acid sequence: CASSLYLGGGRYNEQFF.

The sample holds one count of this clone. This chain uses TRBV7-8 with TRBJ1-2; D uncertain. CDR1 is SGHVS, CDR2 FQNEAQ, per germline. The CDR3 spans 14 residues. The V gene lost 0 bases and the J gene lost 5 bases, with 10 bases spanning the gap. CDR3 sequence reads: CASSLARRSYGYTF. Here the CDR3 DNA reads TGTGCCAGCAGCTTAGCGCGCCGGTCTTATGGCTACACCTTC.

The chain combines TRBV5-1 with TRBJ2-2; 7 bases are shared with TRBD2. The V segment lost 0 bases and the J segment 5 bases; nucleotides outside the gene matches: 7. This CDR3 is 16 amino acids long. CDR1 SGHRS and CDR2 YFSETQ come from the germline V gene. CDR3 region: CASSLDQPGGTGELFF. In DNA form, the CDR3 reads TGCGCCAGCAGCTTGGACCAACCGGGAGGTACCGGGGAGCTGTTTTTT.

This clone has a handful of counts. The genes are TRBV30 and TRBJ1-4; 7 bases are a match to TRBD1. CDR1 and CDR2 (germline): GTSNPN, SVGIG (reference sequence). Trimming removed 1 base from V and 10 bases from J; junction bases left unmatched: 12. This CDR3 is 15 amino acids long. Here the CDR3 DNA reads TGTGCCTGGAGTGGATCCGGGACAGCCCACGGAAAACTGTTTTTT. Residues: CAWSGSGTAHGKLFF. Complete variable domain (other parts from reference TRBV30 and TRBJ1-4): SQTIHQWPATLVQPVGSPLSLECTVEGTSNPNLYWYRQAAGRGLQLLFYSVGIGQISSEVPQNLSASRPQDRQFILSSKKLLLSDSGFYLCAWSGSGTAHGKLFFGSGTQLSVL.